A single sample gave rise to the 13 T cell receptor beta chains below, sequenced in a study of technical replicates of blood from several donors. Produced via immunoSEQ multiplex PCR; TCRdb's table is partial and in-frame only. The data hold over 25,000 clones, with just over 90% observed a single time. The sample consisted of PBMCs. The source is a human donor in good health. Some clones in this sample may be carry-over from other donors' samples.

This clone was detected only once. V is TRBV2 and J is TRBJ2-7, with a possible D match to TRBD2 (6 bases). V was pared by 8 bases and J by 0 bases, with 14 bases between. Germline CDR1 SNHLY, CDR2 FYNNEI. The CDR3 is 14 residues long. CDR3 bases: TGTGCCAGCCACACCCGGGACTCCTCCTACGAGCAGTACTTC. Encoded protein: CASHTRDSSYEQYF.

The rearrangement links TRBV5-1 to TRBJ2-5; 7 nucleotides align to TRBD1. The V segment lost 4 bases and the J segment 1 base; nucleotides outside the gene matches: 4. The length of the CDR3 is 14 residues. The germline V gene has CDR1 SGHRS and CDR2 YFSETQ. Written as DNA, the CDR3 is TGCGCCAGCAGCCGGGACAGCCTCCAAGAGACCCAGTACTTC. Protein sequence: CASSRDSLQETQYF.

The chain employs TRBV5-1 and TRBJ2-5; tentatively, D is TRBD2 (5 bases). Germline loops: CDR1 SGHRS, CDR2 YFSETQ. The CDR3 totals 14 residues. V dropped 7 bases and J dropped 3 bases, with 16 bases sitting between them. The CDR3: CASCREGVKETQYF. CDR3 nucleotides: TGCGCCAGCTGCCGAGAGGGCGTAAAAGAGACCCAGTACTTC. The full variable domain, rest sourced from reference TRBV5-1 and TRBJ2-5, is KAGVTQTPRYLIKTRGQQVTLSCSPISGHRSVSWYQQTPGQGLQFLFEYFSETQRNKGNFPGRFSGRQFSNSRSEMNVSTLELGDSALYLCASCREGVKETQYFGPGTRLLVL.

The chain has TRBV7-9 and TRBJ2-1; 9 positions match TRBD2. The CDR3 consists of 15 residues. Germline V gene lookup returns CDR1 SEHNR and CDR2 FQNEAQ (reference sequence). Trimming removed 4 bases from V and 9 bases from J; junction bases left unmatched: 10. The CDR3 reads CASSSGTSTESEQFF. Written as DNA, the CDR3 is TGTGCCAGCAGCTCCGGGACTAGCACTGAGAGTGAGCAGTTCTTC.

This clone came up once. V usage is TRBV5-8 and J usage is TRBJ2-7; 9 bases line up with TRBD1. This CDR3 is 14 amino acids long. V dropped 3 bases and J dropped 2; count of bases not matched to a gene: 3. Germline loops: CDR1 SGHTS, CDR2 YDEGEE. CDR3 sequence reads: CASSSGQGPYEQYF. CDR3 DNA: TGTGCCAGCAGCTCGGGACAGGGACCCTACGAGCAGTACTTC.

This clone was seen only once. The rearrangement links TRBV14 to TRBJ1-1; 8 bases match TRBD1. Germline CDR1 is SGHDN and CDR2 is FVKESK. This CDR3 has 16 amino acids. J was trimmed by 0 bases and V by 2 bases; bases with no gene match: 5. The CDR3 region is CASSQRTGKMNTEAFF. CDR3 DNA: TGTGCCAGCAGCCAACGGACAGGGAAAATGAACACTGAAGCTTTCTTT.

The rearrangement joins TRBV5-1 to TRBJ2-7, with D unresolved. CDR3 length: 15 residues. The germline V and J ends were trimmed by 5 bases and 3 bases, with 18 bases remaining between them. Germline assignment: CDR1 SGHRS and CDR2 YFSETQ. Written as DNA, the CDR3 is TGCGCCAGCAGTTTTAGCCTACAAACGGACTACGAGCAGTACTTC. Its protein product is CASSFSLQTDYEQYF.

The chain couples TRBV5-8 to TRBJ2-7; a weak D match, TRBD1 (6 bases). Looked up from germline, CDR1 is SGHTS and CDR2 is YDEGEE. CDR3 size: 15 residues. V was trimmed by 7 bases and J by 0 bases, leaving 17 bases between them. CDR3 DNA sequence: TGTGCCAGCCGACCGGGACACATAAGCTCCTACGAGCAGTACTTC. Amino acids: CASRPGHISSYEQYF.

The V and J genes are TRBV2 and TRBJ1-2; 10 nucleotides line up with TRBD1. Trimming removed 2 bases from V and 4 bases from J; junction bases left unmatched: 10. There are 17 residues in the CDR3. Per the germline V gene, CDR1 is SNHLY and CDR2 is FYNNEI. The CDR3 DNA reads as TGTGCCAGCAGTGAACTCCCCTGGACAGGGGGACGCTATGGCTACACCTTC. This encodes CASSELPWTGGRYGYTF.

The chain uses TRBV5-6 and TRBJ1-2; tentative D call: TRBD1 (5 bases). Deletions cut 5 bases from V and 7 bases from J, with 15 bases between. The CDR3 consists of 13 residues. Germline CDR1 is SGHDT and CDR2 is YYEEEE. The CDR3 loop reads CASRQAPSSGYTF. Written as DNA, the CDR3 is TGTGCCAGCAGACAGGCCCCCAGCAGTGGCTACACCTTC.

The rearrangement uses TRBV7-9 and TRBJ2-1; 7 nucleotides align to TRBD2. The CDR3 is 15 residues long. Germline-derived CDR1 and CDR2 are SEHNR and FQNEAQ (reference sequence). Trimming took 7 bases from V and 1 from J; bases not matched to a gene: 7. Written as DNA, the CDR3 is TGTGCCAGCACCCGATCGGGGGGTTCCTACAATGAGCAGTTCTTC. It specifies CASTRSGGSYNEQFF.

The rearrangement joins TRBV7-6 to TRBJ2-7; 12 bases line up with TRBD2. J lost 1 base, V lost 5 bases, and 3 bases had no gene match. The CDR3 runs 15 residues. Germline CDR1 reads SGHVS; CDR2 reads FNYEAQ. CDR3 sequence: CASSLTSGGSYEQYF. CDR3 coding DNA: TGTGCCAGCAGCCTTACTAGCGGGGGGTCCTACGAGCAGTACTTC.

The chain uses TRBV4-2 and TRBJ1-2, with no clear D. This CDR3 comprises 12 residues. Germline V gene lookup returns CDR1 LGHNA and CDR2 YNFKEQ. The V and J ends lost 2 bases and 7 bases respectively, with 8 bases between them. CDR3 in DNA: TGTGCCAGCAGCCAACCCTCCGGTGGCTACACCTTC. This translates into CASSQPSGGYTF.